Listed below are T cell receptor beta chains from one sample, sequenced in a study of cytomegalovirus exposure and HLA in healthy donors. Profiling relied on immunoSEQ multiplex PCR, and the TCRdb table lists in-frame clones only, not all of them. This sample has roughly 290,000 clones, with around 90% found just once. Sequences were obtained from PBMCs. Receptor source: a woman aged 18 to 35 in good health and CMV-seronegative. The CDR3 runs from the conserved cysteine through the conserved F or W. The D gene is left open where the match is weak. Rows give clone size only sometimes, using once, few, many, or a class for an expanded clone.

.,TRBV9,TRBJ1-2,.,CASSGGRGGYTF,TGTGCCAGCAGCGGGGGCAGGGGTGGCTACACCTTC
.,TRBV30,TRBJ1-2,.,CAWSVQDNYGYTF,TGTGCCTGGAGTGTACAAGATAACTATGGCTACACCTTC
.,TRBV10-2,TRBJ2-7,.,CASTGGNAPRAEQYF,TGCGCCAGCACTGGAGGTAACGCTCCCCGGGCGGAGCAGTACTTC
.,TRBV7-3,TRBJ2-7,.,CASSASGGVNSYEQYF,TGTGCCAGCAGCGCCTCGGGCGGGGTGAACTCCTACGAGCAGTACTTC
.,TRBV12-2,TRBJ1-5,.,CASRTKDRMVVSNQPQHF,TGTGCAAGTCGCACCAAGGACAGGATGGTGGTAAGCAATCAGCCCCAGCATTTT
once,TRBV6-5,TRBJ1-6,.,CASTGRVGYSPLHF,TGTGCCAGCACAGGCAGGGTCGGGTATTCACCCCTCCACTTT
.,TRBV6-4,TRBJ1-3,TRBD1,CASSDPGQGAIGNTIYF,TGTGCCAGCAGTGACCCAGGACAGGGGGCTATTGGAAACACCATATATTTT
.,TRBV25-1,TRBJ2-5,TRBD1,CASSSPNRGWETQYF,TGTGCCAGCAGTAGCCCGAACAGGGGATGGGAGACCCAGTACTTC
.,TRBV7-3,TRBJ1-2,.,CASSLQASGYGYTF,TGTGCCAGCAGCTTACAGGCCTCCGGTTATGGCTACACCTTC
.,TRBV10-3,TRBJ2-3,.,CAIARGGSSDTQYF,TGTGCCATCGCTAGGGGGGGGAGTTCAGATACGCAGTATTTT
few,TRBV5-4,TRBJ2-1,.,CASSLDGTAYNEQFF,TGTGCCAGCAGCTTGGACGGTACGGCCTACAATGAGCAGTTCTTC
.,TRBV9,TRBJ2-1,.,CASSVRVADLPYNEQFF,TGTGCCAGCAGCGTACGCGTAGCGGACCTCCCCTACAATGAGCAGTTCTTC
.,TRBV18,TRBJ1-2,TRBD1,CASSLGTGEGGYTF,TGTGCCAGCTCACTCGGGACAGGGGAAGGTGGCTACACCTTC
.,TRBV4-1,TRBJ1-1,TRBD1,CASSQEWAGGVTEAFF,TGCGCCAGCAGCCAAGAATGGGCAGGGGGTGTTACTGAAGCTTTCTTT
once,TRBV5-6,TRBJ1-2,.,CASSPGQYGYTF,TGTGCCAGCAGCCCTGGACAGTATGGCTACACCTTC
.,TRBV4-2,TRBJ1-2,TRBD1,CASSQGGQGARVYGYTF,TGTGCCAGCAGCCAAGGGGGACAGGGGGCGCGAGTCTATGGCTACACCTTC
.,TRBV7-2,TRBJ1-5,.,CASSFRGDQPQHF,TGTGCCAGCAGCTTCCGGGGGGATCAGCCCCAGCATTTT
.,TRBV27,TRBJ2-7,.,CASSLSRGEQYF,TGTGCCAGCAGTTTATCGAGAGGCGAGCAGTACTTC
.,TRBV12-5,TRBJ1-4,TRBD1,CASGLGQGGYEKLFF,TGTGCTAGTGGTTTGGGACAGGGGGGTTATGAAAAACTGTTTTTT
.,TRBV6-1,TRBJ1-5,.,CASKAPGSSNQPQHF,TGTGCCAGCAAGGCACCAGGGTCGAGCAATCAGCCCCAGCATTTT
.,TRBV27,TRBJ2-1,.,CASSLAVESSYNEQFF,TGTGCCAGCAGTTTAGCCGTAGAGAGCTCCTACAATGAGCAGTTCTTC
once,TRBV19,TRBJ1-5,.,CASRMTGSSNQPQHF,TGTGCCAGTAGGATGACAGGTAGTAGCAATCAGCCCCAGCATTTT
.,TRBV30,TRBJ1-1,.,CAWEDGWNTEAFF,TGTGCCTGGGAGGATGGTTGGAACACTGAAGCTTTCTTT
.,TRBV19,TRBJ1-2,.,CASSSTGGNGYTF,TGTGCCAGTAGTTCCACGGGAGGGAATGGCTACACCTTC
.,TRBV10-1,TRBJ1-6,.,CASSEPKRVALNSPLHF,TGCGCCAGCAGTGAGCCAAAGCGGGTAGCCCTCAATTCACCCCTCCACTTT
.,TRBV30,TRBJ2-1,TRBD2,CAWTGTSGGGSFF,TGTGCCTGGACCGGGACTAGCGGGGGGGGTTCGTTCTTC